This TCR beta chain originates from a study of blood T cell repertoires in COVID-19. Overall study: Whether acute or convalescent, the COVID-19 samples came from the United States, Italy and Spain. Nucleic acid was either cDNA or gDNA, and it came from T cells, B-cell-depleted T cells, or PBMCs.

The CDR3 covers 15 residues. The trim removed 5 bases at V and 8 bases at J, leaving 10 bases unmatched. Germline lookup yields CDR1 MNHNY and CDR2 SVGAGI (reference sequence). Original processing notes: Researchers report that nucleated cell counts were estimated from reference gene primer amplification. The assay was immunoSEQ multiplex PCR, and TCRdb's table has in-frame clones only and misses some. V and J calls and clone size are given by that table; D and trimming were obtained from the DNA. The sample records 150,000 to 160,000 clones, 75% to 95% being singletons. The V and J genes are TRBV6-6 and TRBJ1-5; TRBD1 matches at 9 bases. The sample comprised peripheral blood. The sequence derives from a man in his fifties with acute or convalescent COVID-19. CDR3 protein: CASSPTGGEKEPQHF. The CDR3 nucleotides read TGTGCCAGCAGTCCAACAGGGGGCGAAAAGGAGCCCCAGCATTTT.